Following are 28 T cell receptor beta chains from one sample sequenced in a study of CD8+CD57+ T cells in acquired aplastic anemia. Genomic DNA was employed as the template in profiling TCR beta VDJ and CDR3. TCRdb independently ran MiXCR on the reads; one entry per CDR3 protein. The data show 150,000 to 200,000 distinct CDR3 sequences, 45% to 60% seen once. Only patients with CD8+CD57+ cell expansion on flow cytometry were chosen for sequencing. The sequenced sample was sorted CD4+, CD8+, or CD8+CD57+ T cells (not recorded which) from PBMCs. Receptors were obtained from a human donor with aplastic anemia.

This clonotype was seen at least ten times. The genes are TRBV3-1 and TRBJ2-2; possible D gene TRBD2, 5 bases. The CDR3 length is 13 residues. Trimming removed 6 bases at V and 5 bases at J, with 10 bases between. Germline V lookup: CDR1 LGHDT, CDR2 YNNKEL (reference sequence). The CDR3 loop reads CASSLRGTGELFF. DNA for the CDR3: TGTGCCAGCAGTTTACGGGGAACCGGGGAGCTGTTTTTT.

The chain is built from TRBV20-1 and TRBJ2-1, with TRBD1 identical over 8 bases. The germline gives CDR1 DFQATT, CDR2 SNEGSKA (reference sequence). Trimming removed 6 bases from V and 0 bases from J; junction bases left unmatched: 4. The CDR3 is 14 amino acids. CDR3 in amino acids: CSATGGSSYNEQFF. The CDR3 bases are TGCAGTGCAACAGGGGGTTCCTCCTACAATGAGCAGTTCTTC.

The chain recombines TRBV7-2 with TRBJ1-2; D ambiguous. The CDR3 totals 14 residues. The germline CDR1 and CDR2 sequences are SGHTA and FQGNSA. V lost 5 bases and J lost 7, with 17 bases in between. CDR3 nucleotide sequence: TGTGCCAGCAGCGAACAAACGGGCGATGGTGGCTACACCTTC. Protein: CASSEQTGDGGYTF.

V and J are TRBV12-3 or TRBV12-4 and TRBJ1-2; D is perhaps TRBD1 (5 bases). The V end was cut by 3 bases, the J end by 5 bases, with 7 bases between. The CDR3 runs 12 residues. As DNA, the CDR3 is TGTGCCAGCAGTTTCAGGGAATATGGCTACACCTTC. Amino acids: CASSFREYGYTF.

This rearrangement joins TRBV11-2 to TRBJ2-4; 7 bases align to TRBD1. The CDR3 loop spans 15 amino acids. Germline lookup yields CDR1 SGHAT and CDR2 FQNNGV. V gave up 5 bases and J gave up 1 base; unmatched junction bases: 5. The CDR3, as DNA: TGTGCCAGCAGCCCACCGACAGGGGCCAAAAACATTCAGTACTTC. The encoded protein is CASSPPTGAKNIQYF. The full variable domain, completed using reference TRBV11-2 and TRBJ2-4, is EAGVAQSPRYKIIEKRQSVAFWCNPISGHATLYWYQQILGQGPKLLIQFQNNGVVDDSQLPKDRFSAERLKGVDSTLKIQPAKLEDSAVYLCASSPPTGAKNIQYFGAGTRLSVL.

This chain uses TRBV5-6 with TRBJ1-2; D unresolved. The V end lost 4 bases, the J end lost 1 base, and 14 bases lay between the germline ends. Per the germline V gene, CDR1 is SGHDT and CDR2 is YYEEEE. CDR3 length: 15 residues. The CDR3 nucleotides read TGTGCCAGCAGCCTACGAGCGCAGGATAACTATGGCTACACCTTC. Its translation is CASSLRAQDNYGYTF.

Of note for this clonotype: The junction and the germline gene differ at one end; a read error may be behind it. The CDR3 reads CVSSFGQVNQPQHF. The CDR3 coding sequence is TGTGTCAGCAGCTTTGGCCAGGTCAATCAGCCCCAGCATTTT. J is TRBJ1-5 and V is TRBV7-2, with D unresolved. Germline CDR1 SGHTA, CDR2 FQGNSA. The CDR3 runs 14 residues.

Only a few counts were recorded for this clonotype. The chain carries TRBV5-1 and TRBJ2-7; 7 nucleotides agree with TRBD1. CDR3 length equals 14 residues. V trimming: 6 bases; J trimming: 5 bases; junction bases outside the gene matches: 11. Germline CDR1 is SGHRS and CDR2 is YFSETQ. The CDR3 nucleotides read TGCGCCAGCAATCCGGGAAGGGGGCCGAACGAGCAGTACTTC. It yields the protein CASNPGRGPNEQYF.

This chain connects TRBV20-1 to TRBJ2-7; D is undetermined. CDR3 length equals 11 residues. Germline V lookup: CDR1 DFQATT, CDR2 SNEGSKA (reference sequence). V was trimmed by 3 bases and J by 4 bases, leaving 7 bases between them. CDR3 in amino acids: CSASPLYEQYF. The DNA of the CDR3 is TGCAGTGCTAGCCCCCTTTACGAGCAGTACTTC.

This clonotype was counted a few times. V and J are TRBV9 and TRBJ1-1; 7 bases are a match to TRBD1. With 3 bases clipped from V and 5 bases from J, the junction kept 4 bases outside the gene matches. The CDR3 consists of 13 residues. Germline-derived CDR1 and CDR2 are SGDLS and YYNGEE. CDR3 coding DNA: TGTGCCAGCAGCGACAGGGGAGGGACTGAAGCTTTCTTT. Amino acids: CASSDRGGTEAFF. Based on the CDR3 plus reference TRBV9 and TRBJ1-1, the full variable domain is DSGVTQTPKHLITATGQRVTLRCSPRSGDLSVYWYQQSLDQGLQFLIQYYNGEERAKGNILERFSAQQFPDLHSELNLSSLELGDSALYFCASSDRGGTEAFFGQGTRLTVV.

This clonotype has at least ten counts. This chain connects TRBV19 to TRBJ1-2; D is ambiguous. The germline V gene encodes CDR1 LNHDA and CDR2 SQIVND (reference sequence). V was trimmed by 6 bases and J by 7 bases, leaving 12 bases between them. The CDR3 runs to 12 residues. CDR3: CASSDFVFGYTF. Written as DNA, the CDR3 is TGTGCCAGTAGCGACTTCGTATTTGGCTACACCTTC.

This clonotype was counted ten times or more. The chain couples TRBV12-3 or TRBV12-4 to TRBJ2-3; TRBD2 agrees at 7 bases. Trimming cost V 11 bases and J 1 base; bases outside gene matches: 6. This CDR3 region has 13 residues. CDR3 nucleotide sequence: TGTGCCCTGGCTCGGGGGGGCACAGATACGCAGTATTTT. It translates to CALARGGTDTQYF.

In nucleotides, the CDR3 is TGTGCCAGCAGTCCGACGGACGCGAACACCGGGGAGCTGTTTTTT. It is translated as CASSPTDANTGELFF. The genes are TRBV25-1 and TRBJ2-2, with no clear D. The CDR3 is made up of 15 amino acids. The germline V gene encodes CDR1 MGHDK and CDR2 SYGVNS. V was shortened by 5 bases and J by 0 bases, with 10 bases between the two germline ends.

The rearrangement joins TRBV18 to TRBJ1-6, with unresolved D. Germline V gene data show CDR1 as KGHSH and CDR2 as LQKENI. The CDR3 has 18 residues. V lost 2 bases to trimming and J lost 0 bases, with 14 bases between them. CDR3 residues: CASSPVRQSGSYNSPLHF. CDR3 in DNA: TGTGCCAGCTCACCAGTACGTCAATCGGGCTCCTATAATTCACCCCTCCACTTT. Full variable domain (outside the CDR3, taken from reference TRBV18 and TRBJ1-6): NAGVMQNPRHLVRRRGQEARLRCSPMKGHSHVYWYRQLPEEGLKFMVYLQKENIIDESGMPKERFSAEFPKEGPSILRIQQVVRGDSAAYFCASSPVRQSGSYNSPLHFGNGTRLTVT.

This chain connects TRBV7-2 to TRBJ2-7, with 8 positions matching TRBD1. Unmatched junction bases numbered 6, after V lost 6 bases and J lost 5 bases. The germline CDR1 and CDR2 sequences are SGHTA and FQGNSA. The CDR3 length is 13 residues. DNA for the CDR3: TGTGCCAGCAGGCCGACAGGGGAAAACGAGCAGTACTTC. Translated, it gives CASRPTGENEQYF.

The chain has TRBV6-1 and TRBJ2-7, with 10 bases that match TRBD2. This CDR3 has 13 residues. Germline-derived CDR1 and CDR2 are MNHNS and SASEGT. V lost 5 bases to trimming and J lost 3 bases; unmatched junction nucleotides: 1. The DNA of the CDR3 is TGTGCCAGCAGTCAGCGGGGGGGCTACGAGCAGTACTTC. Its protein is CASSQRGGYEQYF.

This clonotype was seen more than once but under ten times. With a much larger clone just one base away, this may be a read error. The chain joins TRBV5-1 to TRBJ2-5, with D perhaps being TRBD1 or TRBD2 (5 bases each). V lost 5 bases and J lost 2, with 10 bases in between. This CDR3 has 13 residues. CDR1 is SGHRS, CDR2 YFSETQ, per germline. CDR3 sequence: CASRGDPQETQYF. The DNA for the CDR3 is TGCGCCAGCAGGGGGGACCCTCAAGAGACCCAGTACTTC.

This sequence joins TRBV19 and TRBJ1-2, with 7 nucleotides matching TRBD1. With 4 bases clipped from V and 11 bases from J, the junction kept 10 bases outside the gene matches. The CDR3 is 13 residues long. Germline V gives CDR1 LNHDA, CDR2 SQIVND (reference sequence). The CDR3 loop is CASSTNRGPGYTF. The CDR3 bases are TGTGCCAGTAGTACTAACAGGGGACCTGGGTACACCTTC.

The chain recombines TRBV10-3 with TRBJ1-2; TRBD1 might be the D (5 bases). CDR3 length equals 14 residues. CDR1 and CDR2 from the germline V gene are ENHRY and SYGVKD. Trimming took 6 bases from V and 7 from J, leaving 18 bases between them. The CDR3, as DNA: TGTGCCATCAGCGGACTTGGCAGGGAGGGTGGCTACACCTTC. It encodes CAISGLGREGGYTF.

CDR3 in amino acids: CASGARPYGYTF. The CDR3 coding sequence is TGTGCCAGCGGGGCCAGGCCCTATGGCTACACCTTC. The V call is TRBV28, the J call TRBJ1-2; D might be TRBD1 (5 bases). The germline gives CDR1 MDHEN, CDR2 SYDVKM. This CDR3 has 12 amino acids. Trimming took 8 bases from V and 4 from J, leaving 11 bases between them.

J is TRBJ2-1 and V is TRBV9, with no clear D. This CDR3 is 12 amino acids long. Trimming took 3 bases from V and 8 from J, leaving 9 bases between them. Germline CDR1 reads SGDLS; CDR2 reads YYNGEE. In DNA, the CDR3 is TGTGCCAGCAGCGGTGGATGGGATGAGCAGTTCTTC. It translates to CASSGGWDEQFF.

This clonotype was detected ten times or more. The chain has TRBV24-1 and TRBJ2-3, with 7 bases fitting TRBD1. This CDR3 has 13 residues. Germline CDR1 KGHDR, CDR2 SFDVKD. The junction had 4 bases not matched to a gene; V was cut back by 7 bases and J by 4 bases. The CDR3 loop is CATRPTGADTQYF. CDR3 DNA: TGTGCCACCAGACCCACAGGGGCAGATACGCAGTATTTT.

The CDR3 here is CATSDIDPFTDTQYF. The CDR3 region has the DNA TGTGCCACCAGTGATATAGACCCGTTCACAGATACGCAGTATTTT. This chain uses TRBV24-1 with TRBJ2-3; unclear D gene. The germline V gene has CDR1 KGHDR and CDR2 SFDVKD. The CDR3 length is 15 residues. Trimming removed 3 bases from V and 2 bases from J, with 11 bases in between.

Only a few counts were recorded for this clonotype. The chain couples TRBV20-1 to TRBJ1-5; possibly TRBD1 for D (6 bases). This CDR3 region has 15 residues. Germline V gene lookup returns CDR1 DFQATT and CDR2 SNEGSKA (reference sequence). The V end was cut by 6 bases, the J end by 4 bases, with 19 bases between. The CDR3 sequence is CSATLLGASNQPQHF. The DNA of the CDR3 is TGCAGTGCCACGCTTTTGGGGGCGAGTAATCAGCCCCAGCATTTT.

The CDR3, as DNA: TGTGCCAGTAGTATTATTGTGGTGGAGTTTGGGACTGAAGCTTTCTTT. Protein sequence: CASSIIVVEFGTEAFF. This chain connects TRBV19 to TRBJ1-1; D is undetermined. Deletions cut 3 bases from V and 5 bases from J, with 19 bases between. The CDR3 consists of 16 residues. Germline CDR1 LNHDA, CDR2 SQIVND (reference sequence).

In its sample, this clonotype was seen many times. The rearrangement uses TRBV2 and TRBJ2-5; 9 nucleotides agree with TRBD1. The CDR3 has 16 residues. V lost 4 bases, J lost 2 bases, and 8 bases stayed unmatched. Per the germline V gene, CDR1 is SNHLY and CDR2 is FYNNEI. The CDR3, as DNA: TGTGCCAGCAGTGCATCACATGGGACAGGGCAAGAGACCCAGTACTTC. Translated: CASSASHGTGQETQYF.

V and J are TRBV7-2 and TRBJ2-5; D ambiguous. V was trimmed by 3 bases and J by 2 bases, leaving 10 bases between them. Germline assignment: CDR1 SGHTA and CDR2 FQGNSA. The CDR3 contains 14 residues. The CDR3 loop is CASSLYGNQETQYF. The CDR3 DNA reads TGTGCCAGCAGCTTGTACGGAAATCAAGAGACCCAGTACTTC.

The gene calls are TRBV7-9 and TRBJ2-3; tentatively, D is TRBD1 (6 bases). The CDR3 is 13 residues long. Trimming pared 5 bases from V and 7 bases from J, leaving 13 bases between. CDR1 and CDR2 (germline): SEHNR, FQNEAQ (reference sequence). The DNA of the CDR3 is TGTGCCAGCAGCCCCAGAGGACAGTATACGCAGTATTTT. Amino acids: CASSPRGQYTQYF.